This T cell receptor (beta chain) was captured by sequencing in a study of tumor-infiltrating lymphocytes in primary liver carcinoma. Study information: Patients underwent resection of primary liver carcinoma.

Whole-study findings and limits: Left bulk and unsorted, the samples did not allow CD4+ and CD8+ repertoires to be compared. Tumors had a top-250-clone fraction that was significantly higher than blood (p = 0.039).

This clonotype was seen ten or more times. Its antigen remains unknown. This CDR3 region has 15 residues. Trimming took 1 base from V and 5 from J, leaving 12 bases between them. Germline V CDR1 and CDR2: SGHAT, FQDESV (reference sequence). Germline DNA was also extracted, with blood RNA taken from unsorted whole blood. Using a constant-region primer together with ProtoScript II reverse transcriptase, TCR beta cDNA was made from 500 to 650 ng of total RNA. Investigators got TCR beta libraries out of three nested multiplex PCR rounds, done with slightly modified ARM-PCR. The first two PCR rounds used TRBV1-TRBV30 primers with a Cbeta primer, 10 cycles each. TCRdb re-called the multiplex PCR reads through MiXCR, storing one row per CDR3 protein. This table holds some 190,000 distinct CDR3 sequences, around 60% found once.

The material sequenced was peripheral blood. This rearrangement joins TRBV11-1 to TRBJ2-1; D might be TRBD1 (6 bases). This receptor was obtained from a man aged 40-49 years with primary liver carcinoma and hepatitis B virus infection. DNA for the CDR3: TGTGCCAGCAGCTTAGAAACCGGGACACACAATGAGCAGTTCTTC. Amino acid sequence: CASSLETGTHNEQFF.